This T cell receptor (beta chain) was obtained from a study of T cells in Graves' hyperthyroidism and ophthalmopathy. Overall study context: The blood sample was taken at first diagnosis, before treatment began. Whole-study results and caveats: Most thyroid clonotypes expanded above 0.001 were also detected in blood.

Notes on this clonotype: Its antigen is as yet unknown.

Uncontrolled infection, other autoimmune disease, pregnancy or lactation led to exclusion. Using RNA transcripts as the source, TCR beta CDR3 regions were amplified. With the HTBI primer set, the TCR CDR3 went through a first round of RT-PCR. From the multiplex PCR reads, TCRdb called clonotypes with MiXCR, one entry per CDR3 protein. This table has hundreds of thousands of distinct CDR3 sequences, less than 20% appearing once. Germline CDR1 is DFQATT and CDR2 is SNEGSKA (reference sequence). There are 12 residues in the CDR3. With V trimmed by 6 bases and J by 6 bases, 6 bases remained unmatched. The sample taken for sequencing was blood. The TCR was taken from a woman under 30 with Graves' ophthalmopathy. The rearrangement joins TRBV20-1 to TRBJ2-7; 9 bases line up with TRBD1. Here the CDR3 reads CSAADRGSEQYF. The DNA of the CDR3 is TGCAGTGCAGCCGACAGGGGGTCCGAGCAGTACTTC.